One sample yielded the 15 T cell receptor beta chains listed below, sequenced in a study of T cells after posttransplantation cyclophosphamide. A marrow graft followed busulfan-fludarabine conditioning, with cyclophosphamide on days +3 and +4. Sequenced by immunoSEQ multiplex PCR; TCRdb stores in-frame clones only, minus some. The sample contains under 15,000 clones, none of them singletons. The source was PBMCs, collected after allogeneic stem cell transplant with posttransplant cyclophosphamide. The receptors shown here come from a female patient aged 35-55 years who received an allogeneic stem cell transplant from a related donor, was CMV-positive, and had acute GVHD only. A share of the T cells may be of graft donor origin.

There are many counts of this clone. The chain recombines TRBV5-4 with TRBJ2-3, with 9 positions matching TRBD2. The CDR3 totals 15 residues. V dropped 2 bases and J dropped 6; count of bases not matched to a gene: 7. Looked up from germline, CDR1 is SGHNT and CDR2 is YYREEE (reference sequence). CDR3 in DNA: TGTGCCAGCAGCTTACTATTAGCGGGAGACGATACGCAGTATTTT. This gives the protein CASSLLLAGDDTQYF.

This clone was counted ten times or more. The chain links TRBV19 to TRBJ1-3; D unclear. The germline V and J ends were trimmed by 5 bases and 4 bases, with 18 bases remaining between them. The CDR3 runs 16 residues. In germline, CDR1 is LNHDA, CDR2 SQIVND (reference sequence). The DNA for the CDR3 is TGTGCCAGTAGTTCCGGCTCAGGAAAAGAAGGAAACACCATATATTTT. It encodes CASSSGSGKEGNTIYF.

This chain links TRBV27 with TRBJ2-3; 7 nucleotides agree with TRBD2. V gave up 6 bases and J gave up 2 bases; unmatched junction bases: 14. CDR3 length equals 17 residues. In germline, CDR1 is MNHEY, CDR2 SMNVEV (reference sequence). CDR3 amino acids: CASRPARDYLNTDTQYF. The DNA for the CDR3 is TGTGCCAGCAGGCCCGCGAGGGACTACCTTAACACAGATACGCAGTATTTT.

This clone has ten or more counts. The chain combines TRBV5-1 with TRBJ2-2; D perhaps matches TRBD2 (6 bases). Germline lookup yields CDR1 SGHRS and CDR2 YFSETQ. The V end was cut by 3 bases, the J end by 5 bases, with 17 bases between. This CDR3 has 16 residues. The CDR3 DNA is TGCGCCAGCAGCTCCACCGCGGGGCTAGGGACCGGGGAGCTGTTTTTT. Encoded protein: CASSSTAGLGTGELFF.

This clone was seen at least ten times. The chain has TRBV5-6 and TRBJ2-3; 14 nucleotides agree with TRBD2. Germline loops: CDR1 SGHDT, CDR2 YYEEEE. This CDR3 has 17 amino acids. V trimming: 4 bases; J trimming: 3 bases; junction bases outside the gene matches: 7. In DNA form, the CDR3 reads TGTGCCAGCAGCCCAAGGACTAGCGGGAGGTATACAGATACGCAGTATTTT. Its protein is CASSPRTSGRYTDTQYF.

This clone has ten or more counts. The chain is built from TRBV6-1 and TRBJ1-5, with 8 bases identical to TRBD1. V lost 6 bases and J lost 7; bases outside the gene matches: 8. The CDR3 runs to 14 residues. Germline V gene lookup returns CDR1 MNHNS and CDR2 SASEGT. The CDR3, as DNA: TGTGCCAGCAGCCCGACAGGGGCGGGGCAGCCCCAGCATTTT. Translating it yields CASSPTGAGQPQHF.

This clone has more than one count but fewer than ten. CDR3 sequence: CASSLTGDEGYTF. CDR3 coding DNA: TGTGCCAGCAGTTTGACGGGGGACGAAGGCTACACCTTC. The chain carries TRBV28 and TRBJ1-2; a possible D gene is TRBD1 (5 bases). V lost 3 bases, J lost 8 bases, and 13 bases lay in between. CDR3 size: 13 residues. Germline CDR1 is MDHEN and CDR2 is SYDVKM.

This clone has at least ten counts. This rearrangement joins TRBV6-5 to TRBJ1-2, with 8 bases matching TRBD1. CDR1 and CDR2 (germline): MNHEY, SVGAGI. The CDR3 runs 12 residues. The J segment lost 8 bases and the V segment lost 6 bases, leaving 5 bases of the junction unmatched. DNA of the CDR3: TGTGCCAGCAGGTCAGGGGGCGGAGGCTACACCTTC. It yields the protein CASRSGGGGYTF.

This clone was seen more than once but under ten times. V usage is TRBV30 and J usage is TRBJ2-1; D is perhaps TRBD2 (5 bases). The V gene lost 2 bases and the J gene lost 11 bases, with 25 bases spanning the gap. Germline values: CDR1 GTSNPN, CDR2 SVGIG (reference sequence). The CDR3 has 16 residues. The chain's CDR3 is CAWSTGSAGFSGKQFF. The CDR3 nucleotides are TGTGCCTGGAGTACCGGTTCGGCTGGCTTCAGCGGTAAGCAGTTCTTC.

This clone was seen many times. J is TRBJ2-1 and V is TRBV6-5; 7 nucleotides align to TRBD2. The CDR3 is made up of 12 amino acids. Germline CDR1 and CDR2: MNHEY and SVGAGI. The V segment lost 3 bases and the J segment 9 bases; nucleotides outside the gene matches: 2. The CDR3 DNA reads TGTGCCAGCAGTTATAGGGAGGGTGAGCAGTTCTTC. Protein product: CASSYREGEQFF.

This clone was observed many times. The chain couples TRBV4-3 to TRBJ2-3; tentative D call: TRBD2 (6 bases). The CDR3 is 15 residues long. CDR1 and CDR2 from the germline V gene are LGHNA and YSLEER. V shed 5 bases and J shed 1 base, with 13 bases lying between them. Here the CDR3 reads CASSYRDSRTDTQYF. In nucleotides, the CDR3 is TGCGCCAGCAGCTACCGGGACTCGCGCACAGATACGCAGTATTTT.

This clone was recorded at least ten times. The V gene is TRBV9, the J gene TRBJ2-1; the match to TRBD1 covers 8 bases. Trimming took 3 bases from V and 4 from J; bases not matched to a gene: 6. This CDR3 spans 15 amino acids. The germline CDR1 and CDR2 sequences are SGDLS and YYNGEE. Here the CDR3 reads CASSAQGAPYNEQFF. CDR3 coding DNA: TGTGCCAGCAGCGCCCAGGGGGCGCCTTACAATGAGCAGTTCTTC.

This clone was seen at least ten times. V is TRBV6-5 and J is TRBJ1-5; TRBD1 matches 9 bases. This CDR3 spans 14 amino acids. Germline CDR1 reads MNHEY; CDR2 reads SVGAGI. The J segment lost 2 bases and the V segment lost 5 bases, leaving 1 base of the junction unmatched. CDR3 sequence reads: CASSTGGGNQPQHF. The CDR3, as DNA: TGTGCCAGCAGTACAGGGGGCGGCAATCAGCCCCAGCATTTT.

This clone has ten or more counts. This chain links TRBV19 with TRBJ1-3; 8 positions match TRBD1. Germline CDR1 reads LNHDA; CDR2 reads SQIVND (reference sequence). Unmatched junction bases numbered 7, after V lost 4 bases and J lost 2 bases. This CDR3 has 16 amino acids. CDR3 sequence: CASSNPDRGTGNTIYF. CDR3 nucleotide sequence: TGTGCCAGTAGTAACCCTGACAGGGGTACTGGAAACACCATATATTTT.

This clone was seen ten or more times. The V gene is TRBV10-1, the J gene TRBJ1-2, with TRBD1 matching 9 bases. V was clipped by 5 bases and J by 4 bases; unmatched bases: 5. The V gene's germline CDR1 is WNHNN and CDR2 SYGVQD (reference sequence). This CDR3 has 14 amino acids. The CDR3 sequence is CASSWDRASYGYTF. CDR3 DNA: TGCGCCAGCAGTTGGGACAGGGCAAGCTATGGCTACACCTTC.